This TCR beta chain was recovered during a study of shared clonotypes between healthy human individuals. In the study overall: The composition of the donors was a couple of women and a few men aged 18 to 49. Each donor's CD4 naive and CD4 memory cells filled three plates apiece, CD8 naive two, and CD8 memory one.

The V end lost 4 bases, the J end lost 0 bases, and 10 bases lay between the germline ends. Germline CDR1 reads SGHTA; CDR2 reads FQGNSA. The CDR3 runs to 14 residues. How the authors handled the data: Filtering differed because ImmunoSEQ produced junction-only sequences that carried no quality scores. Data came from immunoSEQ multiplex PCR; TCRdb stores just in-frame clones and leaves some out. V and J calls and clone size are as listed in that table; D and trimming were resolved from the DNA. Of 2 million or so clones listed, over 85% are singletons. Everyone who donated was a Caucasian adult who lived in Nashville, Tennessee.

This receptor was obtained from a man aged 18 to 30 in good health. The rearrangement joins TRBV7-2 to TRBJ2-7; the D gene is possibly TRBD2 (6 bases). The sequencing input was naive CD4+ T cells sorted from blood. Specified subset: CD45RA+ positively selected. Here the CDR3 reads CASSSGLNSYEQYF. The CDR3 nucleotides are TGTGCCAGCAGCTCGGGACTTAACTCCTACGAGCAGTACTTC.